This TCR beta chain was retrieved from a study of spatial heterogeneity in lung cancer. Study-wide context: Raw-read counts averaged over ten per unique TCR and UMI combination. General observations from the study: Ubiquitous expanded tumor TCRs were observed in blood more at resection than follow-up.

This clonotype was counted at least ten times. Its specificity is unknown. Every TCR cDNA molecule bore its own unique molecular identifier. TCRdb reprocessed the 5' RACE reads via MiXCR and lists one record per CDR3 protein. The table has some 64,000 distinct CDR3 sequences, about 8% seen once. Germline assignment: CDR1 MNHEY and CDR2 SVGEGT. The CDR3 has 15 residues. The V and J ends lost 5 bases and 8 bases, in that order; junction bases with no gene match: 6. The time point here: sample taken at primary tumor resection. Frozen PBMC, nontumor lung or tumor provided whole RNA, which was sequenced unsorted.

The rearrangement uses TRBV6-2 or TRBV6-3 and TRBJ1-6, with 10 positions matching TRBD1. The source of this sequence is a female donor with early-stage non-small cell lung cancer. The source was PBMCs, collected at surgery. The CDR3 sequence is CASSQTGQGYSPLHF. The CDR3 DNA reads TGTGCCAGCAGTCAAACGGGACAGGGGTATTCACCCCTCCACTTT.